A selection of T cell receptor beta chains follows, all from one sample in a study of blood T cell repertoires in COVID-19. Assay used: immunoSEQ multiplex PCR; TCRdb lists only in-frame clones, some missing. The sample lists 250,000 to 350,000 clones; 88% were seen once. Sequencing was carried out using peripheral blood. The receptor set was obtained from a woman aged 25 to 39 with COVID-19, enrolled during active disease. Each CDR3 is given with its conserved first and last residue. Each record gives: CDR3 length, J gene, V gene, clone size, D gene, CDR3 protein, CDR3 DNA. The D gene is left open where the match is weak. Clone size is shown for a subset of rows, as once, few, many or a class of expanded clone.

>14|TRBJ2-1|TRBV29-1|.|.
CSVMGAPPYNEQFF
TGCAGCGTCATGGGAGCACCTCCCTACAATGAGCAGTTCTTC
>15|TRBJ1-5|TRBV4-3|.|TRBD1
CASSQDIQGDQPQHF
TGCGCCAGCAGCCAAGATATACAGGGGGATCAGCCCCAGCATTTT
>16|TRBJ2-4|TRBV5-1|.|TRBD2
CASSYGRDLAKNIQYF
TGCGCCAGCAGCTACGGGAGGGACCTAGCCAAAAACATTCAGTACTTC
>15|TRBJ1-6|TRBV2|.|TRBD1
CASRVDRALNSPLHF
TGTGCCAGCAGGGTCGACAGGGCCCTTAATTCACCCCTCCACTTT
>12|TRBJ2-5|TRBV7-8|.|.
CASSLGSETQYF
TGTGCCAGCAGCTTAGGTTCTGAGACCCAGTACTTC
>14|TRBJ2-5|TRBV10-1|.|.
CASSEAGSQETQYF
TGCGCCAGCAGTGAGGCAGGGTCCCAAGAGACCCAGTACTTC
>17|TRBJ1-3|TRBV7-9|.|.
CASSLGGGGASGNTIYF
TGTGCCAGCAGCTTAGGTGGGGGGGGTGCCTCTGGAAACACCATATATTTT
>16|TRBJ2-1|TRBV28|.|TRBD2
CASSPAGRPTYNEQFF
TGTGCCAGCAGTCCAGCGGGGCGTCCTACCTACAATGAGCAGTTCTTC
>14|TRBJ1-2|TRBV18|.|.
CASSPGLGNYGYTF
TGTGCCAGCTCACCGGGACTAGGAAACTATGGCTACACCTTC
>14|TRBJ2-1|TRBV6-1|.|TRBD2
CASSEVTSGTKQFF
TGTGCCAGCAGTGAAGTGACTAGCGGGACCAAGCAGTTCTTC
>14|TRBJ1-1|TRBV28|.|.
CASSLSGFGTEAFF
TGTGCCAGCAGTTTATCGGGATTTGGGACTGAAGCTTTCTTT
>14|TRBJ1-1|TRBV6-5|.|.
CASRAVMSNTEAFF
TGTGCCAGCAGGGCCGTCATGTCGAACACTGAAGCTTTCTTT
>16|TRBJ2-5|TRBV28|.|TRBD2
CASSWGLAGYQETQYF
TGTGCCAGCAGCTGGGGACTAGCGGGGTACCAAGAGACCCAGTACTTC
>13|TRBJ1-1|TRBV11-3|.|.
CASSLFSNTEAFF
TGTGCCAGCAGCCTGTTTTCGAACACTGAAGCTTTCTTT
>12|TRBJ1-1|TRBV19|.|.
CASSIVNTEAFF
TGTGCCAGTAGTATCGTCAACACTGAAGCTTTCTTT
>13|TRBJ1-1|TRBV19|.|.
CASSVRGNTEAFF
TGTGCCAGTAGTGTAAGGGGGAACACTGAAGCTTTCTTT
>13|TRBJ1-5|TRBV6-4|.|.
CASTGGREQPQHF
TGTGCCAGCACGGGGGGGCGGGAGCAGCCCCAGCATTTT
>14|TRBJ2-2|TRBV19|.|TRBD2
CASSEREYTGELFF
TGTGCCAGTTCGGAGCGGGAATACACCGGGGAGCTGTTTTTT
>13|TRBJ1-2|TRBV4-1|.|.
CASSPPGEYGYTF
TGCGCCAGCAGCCCCCCCGGGGAATATGGCTACACCTTC
>15|TRBJ1-4|TRBV30|once|.
CAWSPLGGANEKLFF
TGTGCCTGGAGTCCCCTCGGGGGGGCTAATGAAAAACTGTTTTTT
>14|TRBJ2-5|TRBV28|.|.
CASSLGQGLETQYF
TGTGCCAGCAGTTTAGGGCAGGGGTTGGAGACCCAGTACTTC
>13|TRBJ1-5|TRBV28|.|.
CASSSQGYQPQHF
TGTGCCAGCAGTTCACAGGGCTATCAGCCCCAGCATTTT
>16|TRBJ2-5|TRBV4-1|.|.
CASSQEDGGITETQYF
TGCGCCAGCAGCCAAGAAGATGGGGGGATTACGGAGACCCAGTACTTC
>14|TRBJ2-7|TRBV10-3|.|TRBD1
CAIKVGQGSYEQYF
TGTGCCATCAAAGTGGGACAGGGATCCTACGAGCAGTACTTC
>15|TRBJ2-2|TRBV27|.|TRBD2
CASSGLAGTAGELFF
TGTGCCAGCAGTGGACTAGCGGGAACGGCCGGGGAGCTGTTTTTT
>15|TRBJ2-7|TRBV28|.|TRBD1
CASRLTGGSSYEQYF
TGTGCCAGCAGGTTAACAGGGGGCAGCTCCTACGAGCAGTACTTC
>16|TRBJ2-7|TRBV19|.|.
CASSIVRGSASYEQYF
TGTGCCAGTAGTATAGTTCGGGGTAGCGCCTCCTACGAGCAGTACTTC
>14|TRBJ2-3|TRBV5-1|.|.
CATRAGAYTDTQYF
TGCGCCACCCGAGCAGGGGCTTACACAGATACGCAGTATTTT
>15|TRBJ1-5|TRBV4-1|.|.
CASSPLAGRNQPQHF
TGCGCCAGCAGCCCCCTGGCGGGACGCAATCAGCCCCAGCATTTT
>12|TRBJ1-2|TRBV29-1|.|.
CSVDGGVYGYTF
TGCAGCGTTGATGGGGGCGTCTATGGCTACACCTTC
>13|TRBJ2-7|TRBV6-5|.|.
CASSYSGSYEQYF
TGTGCCAGCAGTTACTCGGGCTCTTACGAGCAGTACTTC